This T cell receptor beta chain is from a study of blood T cells in healthy people across ages. Across the whole study: Researchers report that template switching captured about one barcoded beta molecule per two T cells.

V was clipped by 0 bases and J by 5 bases; unmatched bases: 6. This CDR3 spans 15 amino acids. Germline V gene lookup returns CDR1 MNHEY and CDR2 SVGAGI. Caucasian, healthy and from Russia, the donors were aged between about 6 and 90. For the second PCR, which ran for roughly 6 to 12 cycles, a sample-barcoded 5' primer and a J-beta primer mix were used. Every cDNA molecule carried a tag from a template-switch adaptor bearing 12 random nucleotides. Each single sample gave us at least 2.5 million CDR3-containing paired-end reads. Each CDR3 protein gets one entry after TCRdb re-called the 5' RACE reads with MiXCR. The sample holds about a million distinct CDR3 sequences, 35% to 45% seen once. This clonotype was counted a few times.

The sequencing input was blood. This sequence joins TRBV6-5 and TRBJ2-5; 7 bases are a match to TRBD2. The receptor's source is a man aged 18 to 30 in good health. The DNA of the CDR3 is TGTGCCAGCAGTTACTCTCCCAGCGGGGAGGAGACCCAGTACTTC. Amino acids: CASSYSPSGEETQYF.